The present T cell receptor (beta chain) was sequenced within a study of cytomegalovirus exposure and HLA in healthy donors. Overall study results and limits: A later analysis showed that HLA-associated TCR beta chains had undergone more clonal expansion than equally common others.

Per germline, CDR1 SGHRS and CDR2 YFSETQ. This CDR3 is built from 13 residues. V was shortened by 4 bases and J by 8 bases, with 15 bases between the two germline ends. Regarding this clone: Its antigen is as yet unknown.

Primers included in the PCR were 60 Vbeta and 13 Jbeta primers. Measured with immunoSEQ multiplex PCR; TCRdb has only the in-frame clones, and not every one. Of about 100,000 clones listed, roughly 83% are singletons. Material: PBMCs. The receptor was isolated from a female donor in good health and CMV-seropositive. This chain connects TRBV5-1 to TRBJ1-2; D uncertain. CDR3 sequence reads: CASSPSGGNGYTF. The CDR3 DNA reads TGCGCCAGCAGCCCGTCTGGCGGGAACGGCTACACCTTC.